These 17 T cell receptor beta chains were all obtained from the same sample, sequenced in a study of shared clonotypes between healthy human individuals. Only in-frame clones appear in the TCRdb table, and some are missing; sequencing was by immunoSEQ multiplex PCR. Altogether about 2 million clones are present, roughly 94% being singletons, with the ten largest covering 0.9% to 1.5%. Naive CD8 cells lacked CD45RO, underwent positive selection for CCR7 and left out terminally differentiated effector memory CD45RA+ cells. Specimen: naive CD8+ T cells sorted from blood. These receptors originate from a man younger than 30 in good health.

This rearrangement joins TRBV27 to TRBJ1-5; perhaps TRBD1 as D (5 bases). Deletions cut 6 bases from V and 7 bases from J, with 13 bases between. Germline assignment: CDR1 MNHEY and CDR2 SMNVEV (reference sequence). The CDR3 has 13 residues. The CDR3 DNA reads TGTGCCAGCAGGGAGGGCCGGGGGCAGCCCCAGCATTTT. Translation gives CASREGRGQPQHF.

A word on this clone: The junction differs from germline at one of its ends, possibly a read error. J is TRBJ1-6 and V is TRBV7-9; 7 bases match TRBD1. The CDR3 spans 19 residues. Germline V lookup: CDR1 SEHNR, CDR2 FQNEAQ (reference sequence). The CDR3 DNA reads TGTGCTAGCAGCGGGGGGACAGCGATCCTCACCGTCGATAATTCACCCCTCCACTTT. Its protein product is CASSGGTAILTVDNSPLHF. Using reference TRBV7-9 and TRBJ1-6 for the parts outside the CDR3, the full variable domain is DTGVSQNPRHKITKRGQNVTFRCDPISEHNRLYWYRQTLGQGPEFLTYFQNEAQLEKSRLLSDRFSAERPKGSFSTLEIQRTEQGDSAMYLCASSGGTAILTVDNSPLHFGNGTRLTVT.

The rearrangement uses TRBV5-1 and TRBJ2-4; D tentatively reads TRBD1 or TRBD2 (5 bases each). CDR1 and CDR2 (germline): SGHRS, YFSETQ. V was pared by 0 bases and J by 7 bases, with 14 bases between. CDR3 length equals 15 residues. CDR3 in amino acids: CASSLAEWGLNIQYF. In nucleotides, the CDR3 is TGCGCCAGCAGCTTGGCCGAATGGGGGTTGAACATTCAGTACTTC. The whole variable domain, filled in from reference TRBV5-1 and TRBJ2-4, reads KAGVTQTPRYLIKTRGQQVTLSCSPISGHRSVSWYQQTPGQGLQFLFEYFSETQRNKGNFPGRFSGRQFSNSRSEMNVSTLELGDSALYLCASSLAEWGLNIQYFGAGTRLSVL.

This sequence joins TRBV19 and TRBJ1-2; a possible D gene is TRBD1 (6 bases). The V end was cut by 3 bases, the J end by 2 bases, with 13 bases between. There are 15 residues in the CDR3. Germline lookup yields CDR1 LNHDA and CDR2 SQIVND (reference sequence). The CDR3 reads CASSITDRLNYGYTF. DNA for the CDR3: TGTGCCAGTAGTATCACCGACAGGTTGAACTATGGCTACACCTTC.

In regard to this clone: The identical CDR3 is also encoded by other nucleotide sequences in the sample. This chain joins TRBV9 and TRBJ2-7; 7 bases line up with TRBD1. Germline V gene sequence: CDR1 SGDLS, CDR2 YYNGEE. Trimming removed 0 bases from V and 3 bases from J; junction bases left unmatched: 3. This CDR3 has 14 amino acids. The CDR3: CASSVGTGDYEQYF. The CDR3 DNA reads TGTGCCAGCAGCGTAGGCACAGGGGACTACGAGCAGTACTTC.

Details on this clone: Other DNA sequences within the sample encode an identical CDR3. J is TRBJ2-7 and V is TRBV13, with D uncertain. The germline V and J ends were trimmed by 4 bases and 1 base, with 5 bases remaining between them. Germline CDR1 and CDR2: PRHDT and FYEKMQ (reference sequence). The CDR3 contains 12 residues. This CDR3 is CASSSLSYEQYF. The CDR3 nucleotides read TGTGCCAGCAGCTCATTGTCCTACGAGCAGTACTTC.

Turning to this clone: The identical CDR3 is also encoded by other nucleotide sequences in the sample. The V and J genes are TRBV7-9 and TRBJ1-2, with 7 positions matching TRBD1. With V trimmed by 3 bases and J by 5 bases, 0 bases remained unmatched. The CDR3 length is 12 residues. In germline, CDR1 is SEHNR, CDR2 FQNEAQ (reference sequence). In DNA, the CDR3 is TGTGCCAGCAGCTTGGGACAGTATGGCTACACCTTC. It codes for CASSLGQYGYTF.

This clone was seen only once. V gene TRBV13 combines with J gene TRBJ2-7; D is unclear. The V end was cut by 4 bases, the J end by 3 bases, with 10 bases between. CDR3 length equals 13 residues. Germline V gene data show CDR1 as PRHDT and CDR2 as FYEKMQ (reference sequence). The CDR3 region has the DNA TGTGCCAGCAGCTCCCGAGGATACTACGAGCAGTACTTC. Amino acid sequence: CASSSRGYYEQYF.

This clone has a handful of counts. V usage is TRBV7-8 and J usage is TRBJ1-5, with 10 bases lining up with TRBD1. V was pared by 5 bases and J by 6 bases, with 7 bases of the junction left unmatched. The CDR3 has 15 residues. Germline V gives CDR1 SGHVS, CDR2 FQNEAQ. DNA for the CDR3: TGTGCCAGCAGCCCCGGGACAGGGGAGGGTCAGCCCCAGCATTTT. This translates into CASSPGTGEGQPQHF.

The chain carries TRBV5-1 and TRBJ1-2, with 7 positions matching TRBD1. Germline CDR1 and CDR2: SGHRS and YFSETQ. The CDR3 sequence is 15 residues long. Trimming removed 2 bases from V and 8 bases from J; junction bases left unmatched: 12. For the CDR3, the DNA is TGCGCCAGCAGCTTCGAGACAGGGATATTGGGAGGCTACACCTTC. Its translation is CASSFETGILGGYTF.

V is TRBV28 and J is TRBJ2-3; 8 bases agree with TRBD1. CDR3 length equals 16 residues. Germline V gene sequence: CDR1 MDHEN, CDR2 SYDVKM. The V gene end was trimmed by 4 bases and the J gene end by 2 bases; junction bases not matched to a gene: 8. The DNA for the CDR3 is TGTGCCAGCAGTTCCGGACAGGGATGGGACACAGATACGCAGTATTTT. It yields the protein CASSSGQGWDTDTQYF. The whole variable domain, remainder taken from reference TRBV28 and TRBJ2-3, is DVKVTQSSRYLVKRTGEKVFLECVQDMDHENMFWYRQDPGLGLRLIYFSYDVKMKEKGDIPEGYSVSREKKERFSLILESASTNQTSMYLCASSSGQGWDTDTQYFGPGTRLTVL.

The chain uses TRBV5-4 and TRBJ2-5; 7 positions match TRBD1. The length of the CDR3 is 16 residues. Looked up from germline, CDR1 is SGHNT and CDR2 is YYREEE (reference sequence). The junction had 9 bases not matched to a gene; V was cut back by 2 bases and J by 2 bases. Here the CDR3 DNA reads TGTGCCAGCAGCTTTCTACCCCAGGGGGAACAAGAGACCCAGTACTTC. Protein sequence: CASSFLPQGEQETQYF.

The chain joins TRBV11-2 to TRBJ2-1; maybe TRBD2 (5 bases). With 2 bases removed from V and 5 bases from J, the gap between germline ends came to 10 bases. The CDR3 length is 14 residues. Germline V gene lookup returns CDR1 SGHAT and CDR2 FQNNGV. The CDR3 region is CASSLFVGDNEQFF. The DNA of the CDR3 is TGTGCCAGCAGCTTATTCGTCGGGGACAATGAGCAGTTCTTC.

The J gene is TRBJ2-7, the V gene TRBV2, with D unresolved. Trimming stripped 5 bases from V and 3 bases from J, with 14 bases between. The germline CDR1 and CDR2 sequences are SNHLY and FYNNEI. The CDR3 totals 14 residues. Here the CDR3 DNA reads TGTGCCAGCAGTCCTGAAAGTGTCGACTACGAGCAGTACTTC. It yields the protein CASSPESVDYEQYF. The whole variable domain, filled in from reference TRBV2 and TRBJ2-7, reads EPEVTQTPSHQVTQMGQEVILRCVPISNHLYFYWYRQILGQKVEFLVSFYNNEISEKSEIFDDQFSVERPDGSNFTLKIRSTKLEDSAMYFCASSPESVDYEQYFGPGTRLTVT.

The chain recombines TRBV30 with TRBJ1-1, with D possibly matching TRBD1 (5 bases). Trimming left V 4 bases short and J 6 bases short, with 18 bases between. CDR3 length: 14 residues. Germline V CDR1 and CDR2: GTSNPN, SVGIG (reference sequence). CDR3 coding DNA: TGTGCCTGGACCAACGGGGCGGGTACCTCTGAAGCTTTCTTT. This gives the protein CAWTNGAGTSEAFF.

This chain uses TRBV27 with TRBJ1-4; D gene ambiguous. This CDR3 is 15 amino acids long. The V gene lost 5 bases and the J gene lost 4 bases, with 14 bases spanning the gap. Germline V CDR1 and CDR2: MNHEY, SMNVEV (reference sequence). The CDR3 sequence is CASSMLTGINEKLFF. CDR3 coding DNA: TGTGCCAGCAGTATGCTAACCGGGATTAATGAAAAACTGTTTTTT.

The rearrangement uses TRBV9 and TRBJ1-5; 7 bases line up with TRBD1. This CDR3 is built from 15 residues. Germline assignment: CDR1 SGDLS and CDR2 YYNGEE. V was clipped by 2 bases and J by 9 bases; unmatched bases: 11. The CDR3 reads CASSVGGTDERPQHF. Here the CDR3 DNA reads TGTGCCAGCAGCGTCGGCGGGACAGACGAAAGGCCCCAGCATTTT.